The clone carrying this T cell receptor (beta chain) was picked up many times. Its antigen is unknown. This record belongs to a study of CD8 T cells in ankylosing spondylitis. Overall study results and limits: The study looked at matched synovial fluid samples from ankylosing spondylitis patients. Disease-linked clones were reported to be significantly enriched there. Seemingly characteristic of ankylosing spondylitis blood was a TCR beta motif consisting of roughly 8 highly homologous variants. Past studies reported some motif variants in reactive arthritis synovial fluid and blood.

V was shortened by 4 bases and J by 6 bases, with 7 bases between the two germline ends. The CDR3 consists of 12 residues. Quantitative 5'-RACE with molecular barcodes was used to make the TCR beta libraries. In TCRdb, the 5' RACE reads were re-called with MiXCR into one record per CDR3 protein. The sample records around 230,000 distinct CDR3 sequences, 8% to 9.5% being singletons. The chain is built from TRBV12-3 or TRBV12-4 and TRBJ2-1; the D gene is possibly TRBD1 (5 bases). What was sequenced was blood, either unsorted or a sorted T cell fraction (not recorded which). This clonotype originated in a male donor with ankylosing spondylitis or in good health (not recorded which). CDR3 amino acids: CASSSGLNEQFF. CDR3 DNA: TGTGCCAGCAGTTCAGGGCTCAATGAGCAGTTCTTC.